These 10 T cell receptor beta chains share one sample of origin, sequenced in a study of T cell responses to AZD1222 COVID-19 vaccine. The repertoire was sequenced with immunoSEQ multiplex PCR; TCRdb's copy has only in-frame clones and lacks some. The sample lists 89,000 or so clones; about 86% were seen once. The sample consisted of peripheral blood, taken on day 0 of AZD1222 vaccination. These receptors all come from an adult in good health.

The chain has TRBV2 and TRBJ1-5, with a weak D call TRBD1 (6 bases). V lost 7 bases, J lost 4 bases, and 14 bases lay in between. Germline assignment: CDR1 SNHLY and CDR2 FYNNEI. This CDR3 is 14 amino acids long. The CDR3 protein is CASIGVRGNQPQHF. CDR3 sequence (DNA): TGTGCCAGCATCGGAGTGAGGGGGAATCAGCCCCAGCATTTT. The complete variable domain, with remaining parts taken from reference TRBV2 and TRBJ1-5, reads EPEVTQTPSHQVTQMGQEVILRCVPISNHLYFYWYRQILGQKVEFLVSFYNNEISEKSEIFDDQFSVERPDGSNFTLKIRSTKLEDSAMYFCASIGVRGNQPQHFGDGTRLSIL.

The J gene is TRBJ2-3, the V gene TRBV7-8, with 8 bases fitting TRBD2. The CDR3 has 15 amino acids. The J segment lost 4 bases and the V segment lost 0 bases, leaving 3 bases of the junction unmatched. Per the germline V gene, CDR1 is SGHVS and CDR2 is FQNEAQ. The DNA of the CDR3 is TGTGCCAGCAGCTTAGCCAGCGGGAGAGCAGATACGCAGTATTTT. Translation gives CASSLASGRADTQYF.

The chain couples TRBV4-1 to TRBJ1-5; 8 bases map to TRBD1. There are 15 residues in the CDR3. Germline V gene sequence: CDR1 MGHRA, CDR2 YSYEKL. V gave up 4 bases and J gave up 9 bases; unmatched junction bases: 11. CDR3 amino acids: CASSPDRVSFAPQHF. CDR3 in DNA: TGCGCCAGCAGCCCGGACAGGGTCTCGTTTGCGCCCCAGCATTTT.

This clone was counted a few times. The chain recombines TRBV15 with TRBJ2-3; TRBD1 matches at 9 bases. V lost 3 bases to trimming and J lost 6 bases; unmatched junction nucleotides: 13. Germline loops: CDR1 LNHNV, CDR2 YYDKDF (reference sequence). The CDR3 runs 17 residues. The CDR3 loop is CATSSPGQGWGKDTQYF. CDR3 sequence (DNA): TGTGCCACCAGCAGCCCTGGACAGGGGTGGGGAAAGGATACGCAGTATTTT. Full variable domain (missing parts from reference TRBV15 and TRBJ2-3): DAMVIQNPRYQVTQFGKPVTLSCSQTLNHNVMYWYQQKSSQAPKLLFHYYDKDFNNEADTPDNFQSRRPNTSFCFLDIRSPGLGDTAMYLCATSSPGQGWGKDTQYFGPGTRLTVL.

This sequence joins TRBV7-9 and TRBJ1-2; the D gene is possibly TRBD1 (5 bases). CDR1 is SEHNR and CDR2 is FQNEAQ in the germline V gene (reference sequence). Trimming shortened V by 2 bases and J by 4 bases, and 11 bases separated the two germline ends. The CDR3 length is 14 residues. This CDR3 reads CASSLIGASYGYTF. CDR3 sequence (DNA): TGTGCCAGCAGCTTAATCGGGGCATCCTATGGCTACACCTTC.

The V call is TRBV7-7, the J call TRBJ2-5; a possible D gene is TRBD2 (7 bases). Germline V gene sequence: CDR1 SSHAT, CDR2 FNYEAQ (reference sequence). CDR3 length: 15 amino acids. Trimming removed 5 bases at V and 2 bases at J, with 15 bases between. CDR3 sequence: CASSTQGLLQETQYF. The CDR3 DNA reads as TGTGCCAGCAGCACACAGGGACTATTACAAGAGACCCAGTACTTC.

The V and J genes are TRBV9 and TRBJ2-1; D might be TRBD1 (5 bases). The CDR3 is made up of 16 amino acids. Germline CDR1 SGDLS, CDR2 YYNGEE. V lost 4 bases and J lost 0, with 14 bases in between. For the CDR3, the DNA is TGTGCCAGCAGCTCACGACAGAGGAGCTCCTACAATGAGCAGTTCTTC. The encoded protein is CASSSRQRSSYNEQFF.

This clone qualifies as medium-sized. The rearrangement joins TRBV9 to TRBJ2-7; D assignment may be TRBD1 or TRBD2 (6 bases each). V was pared by 3 bases and J by 6 bases, with 10 bases between. The CDR3 is 12 residues long. The germline gives CDR1 SGDLS, CDR2 YYNGEE. CDR3 amino acids: CASSGSGAEQYF. The CDR3 DNA reads as TGTGCCAGCAGCGGTTCGGGGGCCGAGCAGTACTTC.

This clone occurred once. This chain connects TRBV12-5 to TRBJ1-2, with a weak D call TRBD1 (5 bases). Germline values: CDR1 LGHNT, CDR2 FRNRAP. Trimming left V 7 bases short and J 8 bases short, with 20 bases between. This CDR3 comprises 14 residues. In nucleotides, the CDR3 is TGTGCTAGTGCCCCGTCGGGGGTCCTAAGCGGCTACACCTTC. It is translated as CASAPSGVLSGYTF.

V and J are TRBV18 and TRBJ1-5; D possibly corresponds to TRBD1 (6 bases). The CDR3 is 15 residues long. The V gene lost 4 bases and the J gene lost 2 bases, with 12 bases spanning the gap. CDR1 and CDR2 (germline): KGHSH, LQKENI. Here the CDR3 DNA reads TGTGCCAGCTCACTTACAGGGTACGGCAATCAGCCCCAGCATTTT. Translating gives CASSLTGYGNQPQHF.